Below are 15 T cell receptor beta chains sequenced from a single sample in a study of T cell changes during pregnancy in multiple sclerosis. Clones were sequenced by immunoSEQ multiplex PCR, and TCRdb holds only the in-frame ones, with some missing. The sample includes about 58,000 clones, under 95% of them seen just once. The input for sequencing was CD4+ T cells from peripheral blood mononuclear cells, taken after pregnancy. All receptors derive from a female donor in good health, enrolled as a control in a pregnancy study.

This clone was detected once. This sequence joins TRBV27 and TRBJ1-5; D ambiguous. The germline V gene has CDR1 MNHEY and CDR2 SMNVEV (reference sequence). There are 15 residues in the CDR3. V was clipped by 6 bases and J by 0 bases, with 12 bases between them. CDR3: CASSFSTVSNQPQHF. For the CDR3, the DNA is TGTGCCAGCAGCTTCTCTACAGTTAGCAATCAGCCCCAGCATTTT.

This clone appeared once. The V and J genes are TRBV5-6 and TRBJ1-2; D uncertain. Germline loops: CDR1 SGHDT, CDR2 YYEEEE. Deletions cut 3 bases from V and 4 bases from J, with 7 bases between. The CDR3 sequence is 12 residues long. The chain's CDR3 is CASSSPLYGYTF. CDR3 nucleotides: TGTGCCAGCAGCTCCCCTCTCTATGGCTACACCTTC.

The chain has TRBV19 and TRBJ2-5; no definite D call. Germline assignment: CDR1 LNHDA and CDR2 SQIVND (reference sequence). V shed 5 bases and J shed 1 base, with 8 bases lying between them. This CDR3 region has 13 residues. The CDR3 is CASSFRLQETQYF. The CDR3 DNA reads TGTGCCAGTAGTTTCCGACTCCAAGAGACCCAGTACTTC.

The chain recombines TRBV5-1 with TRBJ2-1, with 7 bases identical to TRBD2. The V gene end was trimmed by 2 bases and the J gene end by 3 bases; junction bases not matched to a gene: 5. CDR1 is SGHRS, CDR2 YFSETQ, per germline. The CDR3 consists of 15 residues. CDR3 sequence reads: CASSLGGGLYNEQFF. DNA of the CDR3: TGCGCCAGCAGCTTAGGCGGGGGACTCTACAATGAGCAGTTCTTC. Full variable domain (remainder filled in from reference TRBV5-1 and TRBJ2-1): KAGVTQTPRYLIKTRGQQVTLSCSPISGHRSVSWYQQTPGQGLQFLFEYFSETQRNKGNFPGRFSGRQFSNSRSEMNVSTLELGDSALYLCASSLGGGLYNEQFFGPGTRLTVL.

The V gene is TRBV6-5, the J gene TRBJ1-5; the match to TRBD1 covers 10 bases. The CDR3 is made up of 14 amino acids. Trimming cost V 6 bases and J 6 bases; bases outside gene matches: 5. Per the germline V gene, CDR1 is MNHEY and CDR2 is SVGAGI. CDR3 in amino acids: CASSWDRGSQPQHF. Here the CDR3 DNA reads TGTGCCAGCAGCTGGGACAGGGGTAGTCAGCCCCAGCATTTT.

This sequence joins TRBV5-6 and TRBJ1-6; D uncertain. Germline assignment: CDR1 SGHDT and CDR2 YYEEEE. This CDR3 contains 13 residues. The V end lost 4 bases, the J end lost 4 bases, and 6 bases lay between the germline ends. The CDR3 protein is CASSVTYNSPLHF. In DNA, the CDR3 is TGTGCCAGCAGCGTTACATATAATTCACCCCTCCACTTT. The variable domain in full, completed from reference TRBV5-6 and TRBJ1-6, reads DAGVTQSPTHLIKTRGQQVTLRCSPKSGHDTVSWYQQALGQGPQFIFQYYEEEERQRGNFPDRFSGHQFPNYSSELNVNALLLGDSALYLCASSVTYNSPLHFGNGTRLTVT.

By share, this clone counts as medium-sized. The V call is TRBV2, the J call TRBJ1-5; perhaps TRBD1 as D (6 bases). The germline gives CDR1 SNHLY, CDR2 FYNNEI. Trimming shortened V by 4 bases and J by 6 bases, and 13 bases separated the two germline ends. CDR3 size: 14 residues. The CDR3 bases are TGTGCCAGCAGTGGGGATACAGGGAGTCAGCCCCAGCATTTT. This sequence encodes CASSGDTGSQPQHF.

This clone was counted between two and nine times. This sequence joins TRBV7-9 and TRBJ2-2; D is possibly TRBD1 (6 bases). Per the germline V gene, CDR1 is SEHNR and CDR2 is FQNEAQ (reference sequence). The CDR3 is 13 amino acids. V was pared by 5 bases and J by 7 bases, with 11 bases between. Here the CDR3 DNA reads TGTGCCAGCAGCCGCAGGGGTGGCGGGGAGCTGTTTTTT. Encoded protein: CASSRRGGGELFF. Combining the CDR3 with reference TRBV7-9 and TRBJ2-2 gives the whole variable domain DTGVSQNPRHKITKRGQNVTFRCDPISEHNRLYWYRQTLGQGPEFLTYFQNEAQLEKSRLLSDRFSAERPKGSFSTLEIQRTEQGDSAMYLCASSRRGGGELFFGEGSRLTVL.

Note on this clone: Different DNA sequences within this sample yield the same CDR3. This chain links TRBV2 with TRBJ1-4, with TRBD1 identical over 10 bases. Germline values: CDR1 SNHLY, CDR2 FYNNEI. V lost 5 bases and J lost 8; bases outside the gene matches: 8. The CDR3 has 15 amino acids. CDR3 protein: CASSLLGTGDEKLFF. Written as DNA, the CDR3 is TGTGCCAGCAGTCTTCTGGGGACAGGGGACGAAAAACTGTTTTTT.

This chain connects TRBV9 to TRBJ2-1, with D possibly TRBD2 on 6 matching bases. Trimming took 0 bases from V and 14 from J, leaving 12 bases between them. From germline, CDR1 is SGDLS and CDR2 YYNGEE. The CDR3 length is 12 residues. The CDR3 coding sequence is TGTGCCAGCAGCGTAGCAAGGAGGGGTAAGTTCTTC. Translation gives CASSVARRGKFF.

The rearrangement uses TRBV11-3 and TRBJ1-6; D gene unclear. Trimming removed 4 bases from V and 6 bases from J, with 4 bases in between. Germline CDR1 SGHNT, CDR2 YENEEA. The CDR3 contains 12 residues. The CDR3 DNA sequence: TGTGCCAGCAGCTCCAGTAATTCACCCCTCCACTTT. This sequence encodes CASSSSNSPLHF.

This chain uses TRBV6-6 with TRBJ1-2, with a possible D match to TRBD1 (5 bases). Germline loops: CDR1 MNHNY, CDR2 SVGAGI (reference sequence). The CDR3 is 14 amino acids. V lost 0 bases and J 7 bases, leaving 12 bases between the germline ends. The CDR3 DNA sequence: TGTGCCAGCAGTTACTCAGCAGGGCAAGGTGGCTACACCTTC. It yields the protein CASSYSAGQGGYTF.

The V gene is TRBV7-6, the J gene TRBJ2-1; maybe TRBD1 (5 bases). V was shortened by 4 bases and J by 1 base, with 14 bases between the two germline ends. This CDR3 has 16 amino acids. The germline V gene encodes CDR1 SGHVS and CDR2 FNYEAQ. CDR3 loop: CASSSRSRGSYNEQFF. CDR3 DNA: TGTGCCAGCAGCTCCAGAAGTAGGGGATCCTACAATGAGCAGTTCTTC.

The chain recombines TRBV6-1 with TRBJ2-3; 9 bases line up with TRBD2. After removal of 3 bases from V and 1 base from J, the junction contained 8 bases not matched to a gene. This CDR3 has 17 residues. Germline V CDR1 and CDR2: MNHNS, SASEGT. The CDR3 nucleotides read TGTGCCAGCAGTGACCAACCTGGCGGGGGGGGCACAGATACGCAGTATTTT. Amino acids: CASSDQPGGGGTDTQYF.

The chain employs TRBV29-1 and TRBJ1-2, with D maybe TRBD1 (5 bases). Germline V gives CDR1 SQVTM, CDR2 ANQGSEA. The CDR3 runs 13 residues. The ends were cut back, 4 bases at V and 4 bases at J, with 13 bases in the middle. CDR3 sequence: CSVGRGLAYGYTF. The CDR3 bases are TGCAGCGTTGGAAGGGGTTTGGCCTATGGCTACACCTTC.